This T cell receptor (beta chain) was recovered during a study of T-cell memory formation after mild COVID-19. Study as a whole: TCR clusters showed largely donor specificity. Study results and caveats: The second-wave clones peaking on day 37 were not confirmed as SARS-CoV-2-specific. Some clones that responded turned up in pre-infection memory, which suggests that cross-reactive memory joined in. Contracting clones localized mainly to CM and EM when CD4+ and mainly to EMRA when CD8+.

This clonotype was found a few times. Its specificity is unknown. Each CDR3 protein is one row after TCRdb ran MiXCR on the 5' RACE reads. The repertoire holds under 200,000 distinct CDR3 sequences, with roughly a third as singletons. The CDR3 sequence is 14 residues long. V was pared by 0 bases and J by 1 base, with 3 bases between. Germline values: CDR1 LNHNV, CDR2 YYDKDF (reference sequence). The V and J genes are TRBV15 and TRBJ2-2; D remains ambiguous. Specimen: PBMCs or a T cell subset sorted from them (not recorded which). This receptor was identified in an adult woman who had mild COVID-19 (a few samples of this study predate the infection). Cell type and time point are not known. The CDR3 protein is CATSRDGNTGELFF. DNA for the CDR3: TGTGCCACCAGCAGAGACGGGAACACCGGGGAGCTGTTTTTT.